These 7 T cell receptor beta chains were sequenced from one sample in a study of blood T cells in healthy people across ages. A J-beta primer mix and a sample-barcoded 5' primer were used in a second PCR of roughly 6 to 11 cycles. TCRdb independently ran MiXCR on the 5' RACE reads; one entry per CDR3 protein. In the table there are approximately 400,000 distinct CDR3 sequences, 50% to 60% of which are singletons. Material: blood. The receptors shown here come from a man between 60 and 70 years old in good health.

Concerning this clonotype: It is likely a read error, because the conserved phenylalanine at the end of the CDR3 is missing. DNA for the CDR3: TGTGCCAGCAGCTTAGCGTATGGGGGCGGCGAGCAGTACCTC. Its translation is CASSLAYGGGEQYL. The rearrangement uses TRBV7-8 and TRBJ2-5, with D perhaps TRBD1 (6 bases). The DNA end is more similar to TRBJ2-7, so the J call may be wrong. The CDR3 consists of 14 residues. CDR1 is SGHVS, CDR2 FQNEAQ, per germline.

The chain links TRBV20-1 to TRBJ1-6; no definite D call. The ends were cut back, 0 bases at V and 8 bases at J, with 14 bases in the middle. Germline V gives CDR1 DFQATT, CDR2 SNEGSKA (reference sequence). CDR3 length equals 15 residues. CDR3 in amino acids: CSAREVNDLDSPLHF. CDR3 nucleotide sequence: TGCAGTGCTAGAGAGGTCAACGACCTAGATTCACCCCTCCACTTT.

The rearrangement uses TRBV5-1 and TRBJ1-1; 8 bases map to TRBD1. The CDR3 totals 13 residues. V lost 4 bases and J lost 11; bases outside the gene matches: 10. Germline assignment: CDR1 SGHRS and CDR2 YFSETQ. For the CDR3, the DNA is TGCGCCAGCAGCGGAGGACAGGGTATCATGGCTTTCTTT. Its translation: CASSGGQGIMAFF.

As concerns this clonotype: The junction and the germline gene differ at one end; a read error may be behind it. This chain uses TRBV7-9 with TRBJ2-7; 10 nucleotides match TRBD1. Germline V gives CDR1 SEHNR, CDR2 FQNEAQ (reference sequence). This CDR3 spans 15 amino acids. Here the CDR3 reads CASSSGQGWSYEQNF. In DNA, the CDR3 is TGTGCAAGCAGCTCGGGACAGGGGTGGTCCTACGAGCAGAACTTC. The complete variable domain, with remaining parts taken from reference TRBV7-9 and TRBJ2-7, reads DTGVSQNPRHKITKRGQNVTFRCDPISEHNRLYWYRQTLGQGPEFLTYFQNEAQLEKSRLLSDRFSAERPKGSFSTLEIQRTEQGDSAMYLCASSSGQGWSYEQNFGPGTRLTVT.

This rearrangement joins TRBV5-1 to TRBJ1-2; TRBD1 might be the D (6 bases). Germline assignment: CDR1 SGHRS and CDR2 YFSETQ. This CDR3 has 15 amino acids. V lost 0 bases, J lost 0 bases, and 9 bases lay in between. The CDR3 spells CASSLAGGSNYGYTF. CDR3 in DNA: TGCGCCAGCAGCTTGGCCGGGGGCTCTAACTATGGCTACACCTTC.

V gene TRBV15 combines with J gene TRBJ2-1, with TRBD2 matching over 14 bases. Losses at the gene ends were 1 base for V and 8 bases for J; bases not matched to a gene: 7. The CDR3 has 17 residues. CDR1 is LNHNV, CDR2 YYDKDF, per germline (reference sequence). CDR3 sequence: CATSRVPGLAGAYEQFF. The CDR3 DNA reads as TGTGCCACCAGCAGAGTACCGGGACTAGCGGGAGCGTATGAGCAGTTCTTC.

The chain couples TRBV7-2 to TRBJ1-1; D gene unclear. Germline V gene lookup returns CDR1 SGHTA and CDR2 FQGNSA. V was shortened by 6 bases and J by 3 bases, with 11 bases between the two germline ends. This CDR3 has 13 residues. The CDR3, as DNA: TGTGCCAGCAGTACAAGACGCGACACTGAAGCTTTCTTT. Protein sequence: CASSTRRDTEAFF.